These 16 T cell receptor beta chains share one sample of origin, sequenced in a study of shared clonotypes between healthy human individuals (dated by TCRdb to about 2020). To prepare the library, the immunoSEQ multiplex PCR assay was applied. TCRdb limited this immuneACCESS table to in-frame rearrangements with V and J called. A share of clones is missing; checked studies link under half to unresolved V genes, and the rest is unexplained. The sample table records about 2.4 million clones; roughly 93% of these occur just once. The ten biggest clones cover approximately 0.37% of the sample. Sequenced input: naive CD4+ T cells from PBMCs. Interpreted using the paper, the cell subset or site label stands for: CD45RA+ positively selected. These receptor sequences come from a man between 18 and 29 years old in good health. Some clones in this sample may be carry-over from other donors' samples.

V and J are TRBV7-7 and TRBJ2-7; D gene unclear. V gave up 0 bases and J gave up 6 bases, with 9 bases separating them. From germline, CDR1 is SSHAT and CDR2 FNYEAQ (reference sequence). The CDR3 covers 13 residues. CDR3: CASSLALGAEQYF. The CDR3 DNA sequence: TGTGCCAGCAGCTTAGCCCTCGGCGCCGAGCAGTACTTC. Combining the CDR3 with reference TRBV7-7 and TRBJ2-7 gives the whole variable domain GAGVSQSPRYKVTKRGQDVTLRCDPISSHATLYWYQQALGQGPEFLTYFNYEAQPDKSGLPSDRFSAERPEGSISTLTIQRTEQRDSAMYRCASSLALGAEQYFGPGTRLTVT.

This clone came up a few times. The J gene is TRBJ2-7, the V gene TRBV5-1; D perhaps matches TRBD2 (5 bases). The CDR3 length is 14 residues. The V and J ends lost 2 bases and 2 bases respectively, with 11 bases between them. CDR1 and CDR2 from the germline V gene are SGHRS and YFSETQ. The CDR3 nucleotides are TGCGCCAGCAGCTTTGGACTCGTACCCTACGAGCAGTACTTC. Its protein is CASSFGLVPYEQYF.

CDR3 residues: CASARGLRETQYF. DNA for the CDR3: TGTGCCAGCGCCCGGGGGCTCCGAGAGACCCAGTACTTC. The chain links TRBV14 to TRBJ2-5; either TRBD1 or TRBD2 may fit D (6 bases each). From germline, CDR1 is SGHDN and CDR2 FVKESK. The CDR3 loop spans 13 amino acids. Trimming pared 8 bases from V and 4 bases from J, leaving 14 bases between.

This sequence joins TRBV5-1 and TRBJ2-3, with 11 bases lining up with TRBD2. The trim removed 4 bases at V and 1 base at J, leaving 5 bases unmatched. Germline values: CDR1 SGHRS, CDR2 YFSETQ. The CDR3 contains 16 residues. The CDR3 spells CASSLPTSGGTDTQYF. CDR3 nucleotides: TGCGCCAGCAGCCTACCGACTAGCGGGGGCACAGATACGCAGTATTTT.

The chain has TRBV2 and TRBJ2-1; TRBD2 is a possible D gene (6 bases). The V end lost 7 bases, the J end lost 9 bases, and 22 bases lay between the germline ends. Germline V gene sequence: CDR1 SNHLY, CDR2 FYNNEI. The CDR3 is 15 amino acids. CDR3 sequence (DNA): TGTGCCAGCATGAGGGTAGTCGGGGGATCGGCTGAGCAGTTCTTC. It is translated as CASMRVVGGSAEQFF.

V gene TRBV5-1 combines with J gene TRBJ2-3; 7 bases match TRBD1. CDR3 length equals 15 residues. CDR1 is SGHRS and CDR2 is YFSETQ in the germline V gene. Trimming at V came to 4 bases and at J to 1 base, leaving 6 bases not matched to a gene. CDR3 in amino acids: CASSPRDSGTDTQYF. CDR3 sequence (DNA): TGCGCCAGCAGCCCCCGGGACAGCGGCACAGATACGCAGTATTTT.

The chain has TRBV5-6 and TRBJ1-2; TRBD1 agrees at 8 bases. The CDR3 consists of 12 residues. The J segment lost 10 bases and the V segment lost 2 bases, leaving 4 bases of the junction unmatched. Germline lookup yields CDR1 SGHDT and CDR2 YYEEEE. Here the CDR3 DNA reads TGTGCCAGCAGCTTCAGACAGGGGTCCTACACCTTC. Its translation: CASSFRQGSYTF.

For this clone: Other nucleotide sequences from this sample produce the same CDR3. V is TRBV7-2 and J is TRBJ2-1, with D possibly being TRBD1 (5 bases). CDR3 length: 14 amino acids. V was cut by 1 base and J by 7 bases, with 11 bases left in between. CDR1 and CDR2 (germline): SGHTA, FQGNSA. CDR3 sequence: CASSLVQGRNEQFF. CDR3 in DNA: TGTGCCAGCAGCTTAGTCCAGGGTCGGAATGAGCAGTTCTTC.

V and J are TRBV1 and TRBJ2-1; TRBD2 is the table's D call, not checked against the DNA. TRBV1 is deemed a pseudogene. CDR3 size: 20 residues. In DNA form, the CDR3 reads TGCACCAGCAGCCAAGATAGGCCAGCGGGGGCGTCAAGCTCCTACAATGAGCAGTTCTTC. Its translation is CTSSQDRPAGASSSYNEQFF.

The CDR3 loop reads CASSIKPGDNYGYTF. The DNA of the CDR3 is TGTGCCAGTAGTATAAAACCAGGCGATAACTATGGCTACACCTTC. The rearrangement joins TRBV19 to TRBJ1-2; D uncertain. V lost 2 bases and J 1 base, leaving 11 bases between the germline ends. The CDR3 has 15 amino acids. Germline assignment: CDR1 LNHDA and CDR2 SQIVND (reference sequence).

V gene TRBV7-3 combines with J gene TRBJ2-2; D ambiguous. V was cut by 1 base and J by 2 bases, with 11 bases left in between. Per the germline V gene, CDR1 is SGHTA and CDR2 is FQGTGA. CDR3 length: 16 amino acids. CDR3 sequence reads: CASSLNSQLNTGELFF. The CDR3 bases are TGTGCCAGCAGCTTAAACAGCCAGCTTAACACCGGGGAGCTGTTTTTT. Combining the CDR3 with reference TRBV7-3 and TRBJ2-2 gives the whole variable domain GAGVSQTPSNKVTEKGKYVELRCDPISGHTALYWYRQSLGQGPEFLIYFQGTGAADDSGLPNDRFFAVRPEGSVSTLKIQRTERGDSAVYLCASSLNSQLNTGELFFGEGSRLTVL.

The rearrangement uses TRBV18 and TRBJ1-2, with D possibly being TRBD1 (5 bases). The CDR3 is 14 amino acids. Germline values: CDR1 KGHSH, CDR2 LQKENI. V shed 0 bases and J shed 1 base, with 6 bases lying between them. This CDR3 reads CASSPPDSNYGYTF. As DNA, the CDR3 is TGTGCCAGCTCACCACCCGACAGTAACTATGGCTACACCTTC.

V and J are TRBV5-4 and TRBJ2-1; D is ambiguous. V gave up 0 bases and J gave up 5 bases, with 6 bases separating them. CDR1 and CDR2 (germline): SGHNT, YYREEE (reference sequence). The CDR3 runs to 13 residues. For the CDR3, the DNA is TGTGCCAGCAGCTTGGTCGTAAACAATGAGCAGTTCTTC. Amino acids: CASSLVVNNEQFF.

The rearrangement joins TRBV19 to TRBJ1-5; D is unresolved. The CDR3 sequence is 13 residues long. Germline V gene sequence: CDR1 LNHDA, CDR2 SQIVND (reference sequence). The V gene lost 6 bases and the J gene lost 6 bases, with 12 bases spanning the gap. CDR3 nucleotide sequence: TGTGCCAGTAGCCTCGCCGGGATTCAGCCCCAGCATTTT. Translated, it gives CASSLAGIQPQHF.

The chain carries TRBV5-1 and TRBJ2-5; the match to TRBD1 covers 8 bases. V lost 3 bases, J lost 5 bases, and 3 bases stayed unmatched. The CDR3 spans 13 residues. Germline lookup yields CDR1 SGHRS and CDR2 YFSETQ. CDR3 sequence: CASSSGGLETQYF. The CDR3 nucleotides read TGCGCCAGCAGCTCAGGGGGCCTGGAGACCCAGTACTTC.

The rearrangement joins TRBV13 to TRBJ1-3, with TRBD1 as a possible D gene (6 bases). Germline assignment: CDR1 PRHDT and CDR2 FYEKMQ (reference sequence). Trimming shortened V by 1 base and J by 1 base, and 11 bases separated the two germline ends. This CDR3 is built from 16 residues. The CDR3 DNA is TGTGCCAGCAGCTTAGCTGGGGGGGCGTCTGGAAACACCATATATTTT. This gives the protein CASSLAGGASGNTIYF. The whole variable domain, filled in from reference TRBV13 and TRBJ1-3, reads AAGVIQSPRHLIKEKRETATLKCYPIPRHDTVYWYQQGPGQDPQFLISFYEKMQSDKGSIPDRFSAQQFSDYHSELNMSSLELGDSALYFCASSLAGGASGNTIYFGEGSWLTVV.